This TCR beta chain was identified in a study of beta chain features in type 1 diabetes. General study points: Among patients with Type 1 diabetes, TCRB CDR3s were moderately but significantly shorter in every one of the four CD4+ subsets. PCR might pick shorter templates more often, in the same way for patients and controls.

Trimming removed 4 bases at V and 4 bases at J, with 19 bases between. The CDR3 totals 15 residues. Germline V gives CDR1 SQVTM, CDR2 ANQGSEA. Concerning this clone itself: Its antigen remains unidentified.

The whole isolated RNA underwent reverse transcription, so sequencing captured expressed TCRB transcripts. This table comes from immunoSEQ multiplex PCR, and its TCRdb copy is limited to in-frame clones, with some not included. The sample has fewer than 450,000 clones; around an eighth are singletons. The V call is TRBV29-1, the J call TRBJ2-5; D may be TRBD2 (6 bases). This TCR derives from a woman under 30 with type 1 diabetes. Sequencing used naive CD4+ T cells from blood. The CDR3 DNA follows: TGCAGCGTTGGGGGGGAGTGGGGACCCCGAGAGACCCAGTACTTC. Its protein product is CSVGGEWGPRETQYF.